The TCR beta chain under discussion was sequenced for a study of blood T cell repertoires in COVID-19. Study at large: The United States, Italy and Spain were the sources of the acute and convalescent COVID-19 samples. PBMCs, B-cell-depleted T cells, or T cells provided the cDNA or gDNA that made up the material.

Original analysis: The assay estimated nucleated cells by amplifying reference gene primers. TCRdb keeps only in-frame clones here, not all; method: immunoSEQ multiplex PCR. V, J and clone size are taken as reported in that table, and D and trimming were inferred from the DNA itself. The profile covers fewer than 350,000 clones, with roughly 85% appearing a single time and 7.2% taken by the ten largest. The TCR comes from a human donor in a cohort sampled during active COVID-19. What was sequenced was peripheral blood.

The CDR3 spells CASSGGTSGSTDTQYF. The CDR3 DNA reads TGCGCCAGCAGCGGCGGAACTAGCGGGAGCACAGATACGCAGTATTTT. The chain carries TRBV5-1 and TRBJ2-3; the match to TRBD2 covers 9 bases. V shed 4 bases, J shed 0 bases, and the junction held 6 bases outside the gene matches. Per germline, CDR1 SGHRS and CDR2 YFSETQ. This CDR3 is 16 amino acids long.